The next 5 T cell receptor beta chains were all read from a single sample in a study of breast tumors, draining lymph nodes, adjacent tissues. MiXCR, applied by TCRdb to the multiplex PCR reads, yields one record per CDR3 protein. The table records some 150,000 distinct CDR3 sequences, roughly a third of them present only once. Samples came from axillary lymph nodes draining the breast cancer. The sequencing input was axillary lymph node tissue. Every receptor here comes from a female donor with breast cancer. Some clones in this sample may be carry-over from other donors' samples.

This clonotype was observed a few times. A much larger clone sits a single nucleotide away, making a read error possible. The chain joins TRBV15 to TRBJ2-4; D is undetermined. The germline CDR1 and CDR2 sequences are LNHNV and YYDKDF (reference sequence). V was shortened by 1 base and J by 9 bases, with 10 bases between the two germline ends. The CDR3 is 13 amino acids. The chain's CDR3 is CATSRAGPVIQYF. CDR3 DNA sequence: TGTGCCACCAGCAGAGCAGGACCGGTCATTCAGTACTTC.

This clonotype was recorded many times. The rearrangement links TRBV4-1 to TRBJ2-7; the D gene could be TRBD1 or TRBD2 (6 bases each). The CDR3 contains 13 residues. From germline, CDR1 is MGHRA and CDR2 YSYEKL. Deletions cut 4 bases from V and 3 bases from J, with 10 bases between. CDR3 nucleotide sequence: TGCGCCAGCAGCCTGAAGGGGGGCTACGAGCAGTACTTC. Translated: CASSLKGGYEQYF.

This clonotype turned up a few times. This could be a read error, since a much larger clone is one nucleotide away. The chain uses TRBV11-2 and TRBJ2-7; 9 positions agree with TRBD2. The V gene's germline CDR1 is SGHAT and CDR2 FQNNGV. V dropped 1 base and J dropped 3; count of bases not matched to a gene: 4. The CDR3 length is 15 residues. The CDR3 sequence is CASSLGTSAVYEQYF. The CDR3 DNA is TGTGCCAGCAGCTTAGGGACTAGCGCGGTCTACGAGCAGTACTTC.

CDR3 loop: CASSLAGHLYQETQYF. The CDR3 bases are TGTGCCAGCAGCTTAGCCGGACACCTGTACCAAGAGACCCAGTACTTC. V and J are TRBV11-2 and TRBJ2-5, with a tentative D call TRBD1 (5 bases). The CDR3 consists of 16 residues. V was clipped by 1 base and J by 0 bases, with 12 bases between them. Germline V gene sequence: CDR1 SGHAT, CDR2 FQNNGV.

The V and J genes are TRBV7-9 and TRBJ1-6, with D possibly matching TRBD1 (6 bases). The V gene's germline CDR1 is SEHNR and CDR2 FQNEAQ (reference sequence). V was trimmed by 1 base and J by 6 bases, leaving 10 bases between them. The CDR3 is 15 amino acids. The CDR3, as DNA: TGTGCCAGCAGCTTAGGTGGACAGAGTAATTCACCCCTCCACTTT. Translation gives CASSLGGQSNSPLHF.